These 28 T cell receptor beta chains originate from one sample sequenced in a study of T cells after yellow fever vaccination. From the 5' RACE reads, TCRdb called clonotypes with MiXCR, one entry per CDR3 protein. The data show about 160,000 distinct CDR3 sequences, more than 5.5% seen once. Specimen: CD4+ T cells sorted from PBMCs, collected more than 4 days after the first yellow fever vaccination. Receptors were obtained from a man between 18 and 35 years old who received the YFV17D yellow fever vaccine.

The chain couples TRBV4-3 to TRBJ1-3, with no clear D. V was clipped by 3 bases and J by 0 bases, with 12 bases between them. The CDR3 has 16 residues. Germline lookup yields CDR1 LGHNA and CDR2 YSLEER. This CDR3 is CASSHRETPSGNTIYF. The CDR3, as DNA: TGCGCCAGCAGCCATCGAGAGACCCCCTCTGGAAACACCATATATTTT.

This clonotype came up a few times. The rearrangement uses TRBV7-2 and TRBJ2-7; D not certain. The CDR3 covers 12 residues. V was shortened by 2 bases and J by 3 bases, with 5 bases between the two germline ends. Germline assignment: CDR1 SGHTA and CDR2 FQGNSA. CDR3 in DNA: TGTGCCAGCAGCTTACACGGCTACGAGCAGTACTTC. The encoded protein is CASSLHGYEQYF.

The gene calls are TRBV5-5 and TRBJ1-1; 8 bases match TRBD1. This CDR3 comprises 15 residues. Germline lookup yields CDR1 SGHKS and CDR2 YYEKEE (reference sequence). V shed 1 base, J shed 6 bases, and the junction held 8 bases outside the gene matches. The CDR3 sequence is CASSLRQGAFAEAFF. The CDR3 region has the DNA TGTGCCAGCAGCTTGAGGCAGGGGGCCTTCGCTGAAGCTTTCTTT.

There are many counts of this clonotype. This sequence joins TRBV7-2 and TRBJ2-7, with D maybe TRBD1 (5 bases). V was trimmed by 5 bases and J by 2 bases, leaving 13 bases between them. Germline CDR1 reads SGHTA; CDR2 reads FQGNSA. The length of the CDR3 is 14 residues. CDR3 sequence reads: CASSRQFLPYEQYF. The CDR3 DNA sequence: TGTGCCAGCAGCAGACAGTTCCTACCCTACGAGCAGTACTTC.

This clonotype appeared many times. V is TRBV6-2 or TRBV6-3 and J is TRBJ2-7, with 14 bases fitting TRBD2. Germline values: CDR1 MNHEY, CDR2 SVGEGT. CDR3 length: 17 residues. V gave up 5 bases and J gave up 1 base; unmatched junction bases: 7. This chain's CDR3 is CASSLTSGGASSYEQYF. The CDR3 DNA reads as TGTGCCAGCAGTCTGACTAGCGGGGGGGCCTCGTCCTACGAGCAGTACTTC.

This clonotype was seen many times. This sequence joins TRBV7-9 and TRBJ2-2, with a tentative D call TRBD2 (5 bases). The CDR3 contains 12 residues. Germline CDR1 reads SEHNR; CDR2 reads FQNEAQ (reference sequence). V lost 5 bases and J lost 7, with 8 bases in between. The CDR3 sequence is CASSRDVGELFF. The CDR3 region has the DNA TGTGCCAGCAGCCGGGATGTCGGGGAGCTGTTTTTT.

The V gene is TRBV28, the J gene TRBJ2-7; TRBD2 aligns across 13 bases. The germline gives CDR1 MDHEN, CDR2 SYDVKM. This CDR3 spans 16 amino acids. V lost 5 bases to trimming and J lost 9 bases; unmatched junction nucleotides: 13. DNA of the CDR3: TGTGCCAGCAGTCCCAGTGGGACTAGCGGGGTACGAGGGCAGTACGTC. This translates into CASSPSGTSGVRGQYV.

In this sample, this clonotype turned up many times. The chain employs TRBV27 and TRBJ2-3, with 9 bases that match TRBD1. This CDR3 region has 16 residues. The germline gives CDR1 MNHEY, CDR2 SMNVEV (reference sequence). J gave up 7 bases and V 5 bases, and 13 bases lay outside the gene matches. The CDR3 sequence: CASSKAGQGRQYTQYF. Here the CDR3 DNA reads TGTGCCAGCAGTAAAGCGGGACAGGGACGTCAATATACGCAGTATTTT.

This clonotype occurred many times. This chain joins TRBV7-3 and TRBJ2-1, with TRBD1 matching 8 bases. CDR3 length equals 15 residues. Germline CDR1 SGHTA, CDR2 FQGTGA. V was pared by 6 bases and J by 0 bases, with 4 bases of the junction left unmatched. DNA of the CDR3: TGTGCCAGCAGTTCGGGACAGGTCTCCTACAATGAGCAGTTCTTC. This encodes CASSSGQVSYNEQFF.

The CDR3 DNA reads as TGCAGTGCCCCCCTGGAAGGGGCCTTAGGGTCACCCCTCCACTTT. Protein: CSAPLEGALGSPLHF. V gene TRBV20-1 combines with J gene TRBJ1-6, with D possibly TRBD1 on 5 matching bases. This CDR3 spans 15 amino acids. V was clipped by 6 bases and J by 10 bases, with 22 bases between them. Germline CDR1 reads DFQATT; CDR2 reads SNEGSKA (reference sequence).

This chain links TRBV7-2 with TRBJ1-2; the D is unclear. The germline CDR1 and CDR2 sequences are SGHTA and FQGNSA. With 8 bases removed from V and 4 bases from J, the gap between germline ends came to 11 bases. The length of the CDR3 is 12 residues. CDR3 in DNA: TGTGCCAGCTACCGGGTTGGCTATGGCTACACCTTC. Protein sequence: CASYRVGYGYTF.

The sample holds a few counts of this clonotype. V is TRBV9 and J is TRBJ1-2, with a weak D call TRBD1 (6 bases). V was cut by 2 bases and J by 3 bases, with 14 bases left in between. Germline CDR1 SGDLS, CDR2 YYNGEE. CDR3 length: 15 amino acids. The chain's CDR3 is CASSVTGRWDYGYTF. CDR3 nucleotide sequence: TGTGCCAGCAGCGTTACAGGGAGATGGGACTATGGCTACACCTTC. Filled out from reference TRBV9 and TRBJ1-2, the complete variable domain reads DSGVTQTPKHLITATGQRVTLRCSPRSGDLSVYWYQQSLDQGLQFLIQYYNGEERAKGNILERFSAQQFPDLHSELNLSSLELGDSALYFCASSVTGRWDYGYTFGSGTRLTVV.

The table lists this clonotype with many counts. The CDR3 loop is CASSLGWDYEQYF. The CDR3 DNA reads TGTGCCAGCAGCTTAGGATGGGACTACGAGCAGTACTTC. The gene calls are TRBV7-2 and TRBJ2-7, with D uncertain. Germline CDR1 SGHTA, CDR2 FQGNSA. Trimming shortened V by 1 base and J by 3 bases, and 7 bases separated the two germline ends. The CDR3 totals 13 residues.

In DNA, the CDR3 is TGCAGTGCTAGAGTCTTATCGGGACCCCAGTTCTTC. Protein sequence: CSARVLSGPQFF. The gene calls are TRBV20-1 and TRBJ2-1, with D perhaps assigned TRBD1 or TRBD2 (5 bases each). Germline V gene sequence: CDR1 DFQATT, CDR2 SNEGSKA (reference sequence). The CDR3 contains 12 residues. Trimming took 1 base from V and 13 from J, leaving 14 bases between them.

This clonotype was counted only a few times. This chain connects TRBV7-3 to TRBJ2-1; D is perhaps TRBD2 (5 bases). Germline CDR1 SGHTA, CDR2 FQGTGA. V lost 3 bases to trimming and J lost 5 bases, with 5 bases between them. The CDR3 has 12 residues. CDR3 amino acids: CASSFGDNEQFF. CDR3 coding DNA: TGTGCCAGCAGCTTCGGGGACAATGAGCAGTTCTTC.

V gene TRBV11-2 combines with J gene TRBJ2-7, with TRBD2 matching over 13 bases. CDR3 size: 17 residues. In germline, CDR1 is SGHAT, CDR2 FQNNGV. V was pared by 3 bases and J by 0 bases, with 5 bases of the junction left unmatched. CDR3 in DNA: TGTGCCAGCAGCTTGTCCGGACTAGCGGGGGACTCCTACGAGCAGTACTTC. Amino acid sequence: CASSLSGLAGDSYEQYF.

A remark on this clonotype: The junction does not match germline at one end; this may be a read error. The chain recombines TRBV29-1 with TRBJ2-5; D ambiguous. This CDR3 region has 10 residues. Looked up from germline, CDR1 is SQVTM and CDR2 is ANQGSEA. The CDR3 loop is CSAEHETQYF. The CDR3 bases are TGCAGCGCTGAACACGAGACCCAGTACTTC.

The rearrangement uses TRBV19 and TRBJ1-4; TRBD1 agrees at 9 bases. The ends lost 3 bases at V and 5 bases at J; junction bases unmatched: 1. Germline V gene sequence: CDR1 LNHDA, CDR2 SQIVND (reference sequence). This CDR3 has 14 residues. CDR3 sequence (DNA): TGTGCCAGTAGTATGGGACAGGGAAATGAAAAACTGTTTTTT. This codes for CASSMGQGNEKLFF.

In its sample, this clonotype was seen many times. The chain couples TRBV6-1 to TRBJ2-5; the D is unclear. The V and J ends lost 8 bases and 5 bases respectively, with 18 bases between them. Germline V gene lookup returns CDR1 MNHNS and CDR2 SASEGT. This CDR3 is built from 14 residues. The CDR3 bases are TGTGCCAGCGGAAGAACGGGCCGAATGGAGACCCAGTACTTC. Protein: CASGRTGRMETQYF.

This clonotype was observed many times. The rearrangement links TRBV19 to TRBJ1-6, with D possibly TRBD1 on 6 matching bases. Germline V gene lookup returns CDR1 LNHDA and CDR2 SQIVND (reference sequence). Trimming took 6 bases from V and 0 from J, leaving 9 bases between them. The CDR3 runs 15 residues. The CDR3 is CASRLQGSYNSPLHF. DNA for the CDR3: TGTGCCAGTAGGCTACAGGGCTCCTATAATTCACCCCTCCACTTT.

This clonotype turned up a few times. The V gene is TRBV19, the J gene TRBJ2-5; no firm D call. Germline V lookup: CDR1 LNHDA, CDR2 SQIVND (reference sequence). The length of the CDR3 is 13 residues. Trimming stripped 7 bases from V and 2 bases from J, with 11 bases between. CDR3 sequence (DNA): TGTGCCAGTACCAGCGACGGGCAAGAGACCCAGTACTTC. Its protein is CASTSDGQETQYF.

The V gene is TRBV28, the J gene TRBJ1-4; 7 bases map to TRBD1. This CDR3 is 14 amino acids long. Germline values: CDR1 MDHEN, CDR2 SYDVKM. V trimming: 5 bases; J trimming: 7 bases; junction bases outside the gene matches: 7. The CDR3 region is CASSRQGMAEKLFF. The CDR3 nucleotides read TGTGCCAGCAGTCGACAGGGAATGGCTGAAAAACTGTTTTTT.

This clonotype occurred many times. The rearrangement uses TRBV6-5 and TRBJ2-7; D is undetermined. Per the germline V gene, CDR1 is MNHEY and CDR2 is SVGAGI. The CDR3 is 16 residues long. The ends were cut back, 3 bases at V and 2 bases at J, with 17 bases in the middle. The CDR3 DNA reads TGTGCCAGCAGTTATTCCCCTCCCCCGGCCCCCTACGAGCAGTACTTC. Amino acid sequence: CASSYSPPPAPYEQYF.

The rearrangement joins TRBV20-1 to TRBJ1-4; TRBD1 agrees at 7 bases. CDR3 length: 13 residues. Trimming cost V 3 bases and J 6 bases; bases outside gene matches: 4. The V gene's germline CDR1 is DFQATT and CDR2 SNEGSKA (reference sequence). Here the CDR3 reads CSASGQADEKLFF. DNA of the CDR3: TGCAGTGCTAGTGGACAGGCTGATGAAAAACTGTTTTTT.

This clonotype was seen only a few times. The chain joins TRBV7-8 to TRBJ1-2; D remains unclear. The CDR3 runs to 12 residues. Germline CDR1 reads SGHVS; CDR2 reads FQNEAQ. V was pared by 2 bases and J by 1 base, with 2 bases between. CDR3 in amino acids: CASSLSNYGYTF. Here the CDR3 DNA reads TGTGCCAGCAGCTTAAGTAACTATGGCTACACCTTC.

This clonotype came up many times. The gene calls are TRBV28 and TRBJ1-5; possible D gene TRBD1, 5 bases. Germline V gives CDR1 MDHEN, CDR2 SYDVKM. The CDR3 is 18 residues long. The V end lost 0 bases, the J end lost 0 bases, and 15 bases lay between the germline ends. In DNA, the CDR3 is TGTGCCAGCAGTTTATGGAAATGGGGCCAGCTTAGCAATCAGCCCCAGCATTTT. As protein: CASSLWKWGQLSNQPQHF.

This clonotype has a count of ten or more. The rearrangement links TRBV12-3 or TRBV12-4 to TRBJ2-1; 16 nucleotides align to TRBD2. The J segment lost 6 bases and the V segment lost 9 bases, leaving 11 bases of the junction unmatched. CDR3 length equals 17 residues. The CDR3 loop is CASLPGLAGGVGNEQFF. The CDR3 DNA is TGTGCCAGTCTGCCGGGACTAGCGGGGGGGGTAGGCAATGAGCAGTTCTTC.

The chain joins TRBV3-1 to TRBJ2-5; 8 bases are shared with TRBD2. The germline V gene encodes CDR1 LGHDT and CDR2 YNNKEL (reference sequence). J was trimmed by 4 bases and V by 1 base; bases with no gene match: 5. The CDR3 totals 15 residues. CDR3 sequence reads: CASSQARGGGETQYF. CDR3 nucleotides: TGTGCCAGCAGCCAAGCCCGGGGGGGGGGAGAGACCCAGTACTTC.